This T cell receptor beta chain was retrieved from a study of CD8+ T cells in alopecia areata. In the study overall: Treated individuals took tofacitinib by mouth, 5 to 10 mg twice daily. By percentage of affected scalp area, the severity of treated patients was scored.

The authors extracted RNA and reverse transcribed it into cDNA as the sequencing template. Only in-frame clones appear in the TCRdb table, and some are missing; sequencing was by immunoSEQ multiplex PCR. The table includes 200,000 or so clones, nearly 60% detected once. J lost 2 bases, V lost 4 bases, and 11 bases had no gene match. CDR3 length equals 17 residues. Germline values: CDR1 LGHNA, CDR2 YNFKEQ. Treatment here: oral pan-JAK inhibitor, 5-10 mg twice daily. Starting from PBMCs, sorting isolated CD4+ and CD8+ T cells. The receptor's source is a human donor with alopecia areata. The chain links TRBV4-2 to TRBJ2-3; 8 bases agree with TRBD2. The material sequenced was CD4+ T cells sorted from blood, taken at week 24, from a patient treated with tofacitinib. The CDR3 nucleotides are TGTGCCAGCAGCCTTCACGGACTAGCCGCAATCACAGATACGCAGTATTTT. Its protein product is CASSLHGLAAITDTQYF.